Below, 30 T cell receptor beta chains from the same sample are listed, as sequenced in a study of molecular identifiers for immune sequencing clone quantification. TCRdb reprocessed the PCR reads via MiXCR and lists one record per CDR3 protein. This table holds 35,000 or so distinct CDR3 sequences, about 18% found once. Sequenced input: naive CD8+ T cells from blood, with Jurkat cell RNA spiked in. Subset meaning: FACS-sorted CD8+CD4-CCR7+CD45RA+ naive T cells. The source of these receptors is a human donor in good health. Some libraries in this study had Jurkat cell RNA spiked in.

The sample holds many counts of this clonotype. The CDR3 DNA sequence: TGTGCCAGCAGCTCCGTCCCAGAGGGTGCCTACGAGCAGTACTTC. Translating it yields CASSSVPEGAYEQYF. The J gene is TRBJ2-7, the V gene TRBV7-8; D may be TRBD2 (5 bases). V lost 4 bases to trimming and J lost 2 bases, with 15 bases between them. The CDR3 extends over 15 amino acids. The germline V gene encodes CDR1 SGHVS and CDR2 FQNEAQ.

This clonotype was observed at least ten times. The chain links TRBV4-3 to TRBJ2-1; D uncertain. V was shortened by 1 base and J by 8 bases, with 12 bases between the two germline ends. This CDR3 spans 14 amino acids. Looked up from germline, CDR1 is LGHNA and CDR2 is YSLEER. The CDR3 here is CASSQVRLRDEQFF. Written as DNA, the CDR3 is TGCGCCAGCAGCCAAGTAAGACTTCGTGATGAGCAGTTCTTC.

In this sample, this clonotype turned up many times. The chain employs TRBV7-9 and TRBJ2-2; possible D gene TRBD1, 6 bases. The V end was cut by 5 bases, the J end by 2 bases, with 15 bases between. CDR3 length equals 16 residues. Germline CDR1 is SEHNR and CDR2 is FQNEAQ (reference sequence). The chain's CDR3 is CASSGRDTSNTGELFF. The CDR3 DNA is TGTGCCAGCAGCGGCCGGGACACCTCTAACACCGGGGAGCTGTTTTTT.

This clonotype was observed at least ten times. The chain uses TRBV7-6 and TRBJ1-1; no firm D call. CDR3 length: 17 residues. Germline-derived CDR1 and CDR2 are SGHVS and FNYEAQ. Trimming shortened V by 0 bases and J by 3 bases, and 17 bases separated the two germline ends. This chain's CDR3 is CASSLAGGVGPDTEAFF. CDR3 in DNA: TGTGCCAGCAGCTTAGCAGGTGGGGTAGGGCCGGACACTGAAGCTTTCTTT.

This clonotype was detected ten times or more. The chain combines TRBV19 with TRBJ2-1, with 8 bases aligning to TRBD2. This CDR3 is built from 13 residues. With V trimmed by 4 bases and J by 7 bases, 3 bases remained unmatched. Germline V CDR1 and CDR2: LNHDA, SQIVND (reference sequence). CDR3 sequence: CASSSGGWNEQFF. As DNA, the CDR3 is TGTGCCAGTAGTAGCGGGGGGTGGAATGAGCAGTTCTTC. Full variable domain (outside the CDR3, taken from reference TRBV19 and TRBJ2-1): DGGITQSPKYLFRKEGQNVTLSCEQNLNHDAMYWYRQDPGQGLRLIYYSQIVNDFQKGDIAEGYSVSREKKESFPLTVTSAQKNPTAFYLCASSSGGWNEQFFGPGTRLTVL.

This clonotype has a handful of counts. A clone one base away is much larger, so this may be a read error. V is TRBV19 and J is TRBJ2-2; D perhaps matches TRBD2 (6 bases). CDR3 length: 13 residues. CDR1 LNHDA and CDR2 SQIVND come from the germline V gene (reference sequence). Trimming stripped 3 bases from V and 7 bases from J, with 9 bases between. Written as DNA, the CDR3 is TGTGCCAGTAGTATTAGCGGAGTCGGGGAGCTGTTTTTT. Amino acid sequence: CASSISGVGELFF. The variable domain in full, completed from reference TRBV19 and TRBJ2-2, reads DGGITQSPKYLFRKEGQNVTLSCEQNLNHDAMYWYRQDPGQGLRLIYYSQIVNDFQKGDIAEGYSVSREKKESFPLTVTSAQKNPTAFYLCASSISGVGELFFGEGSRLTVL.

V and J are TRBV27 and TRBJ2-7; D is tentatively TRBD1 or TRBD2 (5 bases each). Between the trimmed V and J ends, which lost 6 bases and 1 base, there was a span of 10 bases. The CDR3 contains 13 residues. The germline V gene encodes CDR1 MNHEY and CDR2 SMNVEV (reference sequence). The CDR3 DNA follows: TGTGCCAGCAGGCCGGGACCATCCTACGAGCAGTACTTC. It encodes CASRPGPSYEQYF.

Note on this clonotype: A much bigger clone sits one base away, suggesting this may be a read error. This rearrangement joins TRBV6-2 or TRBV6-3 to TRBJ2-1; weak D call: TRBD1 (7 bases). The V end lost 6 bases, the J end lost 8 bases, and 20 bases lay between the germline ends. CDR3 length: 15 residues. Germline CDR1 reads MNHEY; CDR2 reads SVGEGT. The CDR3 is CASSLGGGGQDEQFF. The CDR3 DNA reads as TGTGCCAGCAGCCTTGGTGGAGGGGGCCAGGATGAGCAGTTCTTC.

In its sample, this clonotype was seen many times. V usage is TRBV5-1 and J usage is TRBJ2-7; D is uncertain. The V end was cut by 5 bases, the J end by 4 bases, with 7 bases between. CDR3 size: 11 residues. The germline CDR1 and CDR2 sequences are SGHRS and YFSETQ. CDR3 protein: CASRSGYEQYF. The CDR3, as DNA: TGCGCCAGCAGGTCCGGATACGAGCAGTACTTC.

This clonotype was seen many times. The chain has TRBV28 and TRBJ2-3, with a weak D call TRBD1 (6 bases). CDR1 is MDHEN and CDR2 is SYDVKM in the germline V gene. The CDR3 is 17 amino acids. V was shortened by 5 bases and J by 1 base, with 19 bases between the two germline ends. This CDR3 reads CASSPTGRQDRTDTQYF. The CDR3 DNA reads TGTGCCAGCAGTCCAACAGGGCGGCAGGACCGCACAGATACGCAGTATTTT.

As concerns this clonotype: This may be a read error, as it is one base from a much larger clone. V is TRBV9 and J is TRBJ2-7, with D possibly being TRBD2 (7 bases). CDR3 length: 13 amino acids. Germline CDR1 and CDR2: SGDLS and YYNGEE. The CDR3 sequence: CAGSVGGATEQYF. The DNA of the CDR3 is TGTGCCGGCAGCGTAGGGGGGGCCACCGAGCAGTACTTC. Full variable domain (missing parts from reference TRBV9 and TRBJ2-7): DSGVTQTPKHLITATGQRVTLRCSPRSGDLSVYWYQQSLDQGLQFLIQYYNGEERAKGNILERFSAQQFPDLHSELNLSSLELGDSALYFCAGSVGGATEQYFGPGTRLTVT.

Relative to its sample, this clonotype is medium-sized. The chain is built from TRBV7-9 and TRBJ2-3, with D hard to call. Germline assignment: CDR1 SEHNR and CDR2 FQNEAQ (reference sequence). Trimming removed 0 bases at V and 7 bases at J, with 8 bases between. There are 13 residues in the CDR3. The CDR3 bases are TGTGCCAGCAGCTTAGCGCTCGTCAATACGCAGTATTTT. It translates to CASSLALVNTQYF.

This clonotype showed up many times. This sequence joins TRBV4-3 and TRBJ2-7; 8 nucleotides agree with TRBD1. CDR1 is LGHNA and CDR2 is YSLEER in the germline V gene. The CDR3 sequence is 16 residues long. J lost 3 bases, V lost 1 base, and 8 bases had no gene match. The CDR3 region has the DNA TGCGCCAGCAGCCAAGGACGGCATGGGACAGGCTACGAGCAGTACTTC. Encoded protein: CASSQGRHGTGYEQYF.

This clonotype has a count of ten or more. V and J are TRBV6-2 or TRBV6-3 and TRBJ2-5; no definite D call. This CDR3 has 17 residues. The germline V gene encodes CDR1 MNHEY and CDR2 SVGEGT. V was trimmed by 0 bases and J by 1 base, leaving 15 bases between them. CDR3 residues: CASSYSTSTDIQETQYF. CDR3 DNA: TGTGCCAGCAGTTACTCGACCTCTACAGACATCCAAGAGACCCAGTACTTC.

A few counts support this clonotype. The CDR3 is CAPTRGGGYEQYF. In nucleotides, the CDR3 is TGTGCCCCAACCAGAGGGGGTGGGTACGAGCAGTACTTC. The V gene is TRBV19, the J gene TRBJ2-7; TRBD1 is a possible D gene (6 bases). CDR1 is LNHDA and CDR2 is SQIVND in the germline V gene (reference sequence). The CDR3 is 13 amino acids. V lost 11 bases and J 4 bases, leaving 18 bases between the germline ends. Full variable domain (missing parts from reference TRBV19 and TRBJ2-7): DGGITQSPKYLFRKEGQNVTLSCEQNLNHDAMYWYRQDPGQGLRLIYYSQIVNDFQKGDIAEGYSVSREKKESFPLTVTSAQKNPTAFYLCAPTRGGGYEQYFGPGTRLTVT.

There are many counts of this clonotype. The V call is TRBV6-2 or TRBV6-3, the J call TRBJ1-5, with D possibly TRBD1 on 6 matching bases. CDR1 is MNHEY, CDR2 SVGEGT, per germline. CDR3 length: 15 amino acids. V gave up 5 bases and J gave up 7 bases, with 18 bases separating them. The CDR3 sequence is CASSVGTTFRQPQHF. For the CDR3, the DNA is TGTGCCAGCAGTGTGGGGACAACCTTTCGACAGCCCCAGCATTTT.

This clonotype appeared many times. The V gene is TRBV28, the J gene TRBJ2-5; no definite D call. The germline CDR1 and CDR2 sequences are MDHEN and SYDVKM. The CDR3 has 15 residues. V gave up 7 bases and J gave up 4 bases, with 19 bases separating them. The CDR3 sequence is CASTVSAVTGETQYF. CDR3 coding DNA: TGTGCCAGCACTGTCAGCGCTGTAACGGGAGAGACCCAGTACTTC.

Many counts were recorded for this clonotype. The J gene is TRBJ2-3, the V gene TRBV19; tentatively, D is TRBD2 (5 bases). CDR3 length: 15 residues. V shed 0 bases and J shed 3 bases, with 10 bases lying between them. Germline V lookup: CDR1 LNHDA, CDR2 SQIVND (reference sequence). The CDR3 DNA follows: TGTGCCAGTAGTATAGATCATCCGGGAACAGATACGCAGTATTTT. It is translated as CASSIDHPGTDTQYF.

This clonotype was observed a handful of times. This chain uses TRBV29-1 with TRBJ2-1; D remains unclear. The CDR3 is 12 amino acids. V lost 0 bases, J lost 6 bases, and 6 bases lay in between. Germline CDR1 reads SQVTM; CDR2 reads ANQGSEA. The CDR3 DNA reads as TGCAGCGTTGAAGAGAACGGCAATGAGCAGTTCTTC. Protein product: CSVEENGNEQFF.

This clonotype was recorded at least ten times. This sequence joins TRBV7-9 and TRBJ1-4; 9 positions agree with TRBD1. V was clipped by 6 bases and J by 7 bases; unmatched bases: 12. This CDR3 region has 16 residues. Germline values: CDR1 SEHNR, CDR2 FQNEAQ (reference sequence). CDR3 in DNA: TGTGCCAGCAGTCAACCGGGACAGGGATGGAGTGAAAAACTGTTTTTT. Translation: CASSQPGQGWSEKLFF.

In its sample, this clonotype was seen many times. This chain joins TRBV7-6 and TRBJ2-7, with 12 bases fitting TRBD2. This CDR3 is 13 amino acids long. Germline CDR1 is SGHVS and CDR2 is FNYEAQ. V gave up 11 bases and J gave up 2 bases; unmatched junction bases: 4. This CDR3 reads CAVTSGRPYEQYF. The CDR3 nucleotides read TGTGCCGTTACTAGCGGGAGGCCCTACGAGCAGTACTTC.

This clonotype was detected ten times or more. J is TRBJ2-3 and V is TRBV12-3 or TRBV12-4, with TRBD2 identical over 11 bases. V was clipped by 3 bases and J by 6 bases; unmatched bases: 8. This CDR3 comprises 16 residues. CDR3 loop: CASSFLASGGPDTQYF. CDR3 DNA: TGTGCCAGCAGTTTTCTTGCTAGCGGGGGGCCGGATACGCAGTATTTT.

This clonotype was seen ten or more times. The V call is TRBV27, the J call TRBJ1-6, with TRBD1 matching over 7 bases. The J segment lost 11 bases and the V segment lost 5 bases, leaving 12 bases of the junction unmatched. Germline CDR1 MNHEY, CDR2 SMNVEV (reference sequence). The CDR3 totals 15 residues. CDR3 nucleotide sequence: TGTGCCAGCAGTCACGGTGAAGGGGGCAGGGCACCCCTCCACTTT. Its protein is CASSHGEGGRAPLHF.

This clonotype was found many times. J is TRBJ2-7 and V is TRBV28; 8 positions agree with TRBD1. In germline, CDR1 is MDHEN, CDR2 SYDVKM. CDR3 size: 17 residues. J gave up 2 bases and V 6 bases, and 15 bases lay outside the gene matches. The CDR3 protein is CASSKRPPGQEPYEQYF. Here the CDR3 DNA reads TGTGCCAGCAGCAAAAGGCCCCCGGGACAGGAGCCCTACGAGCAGTACTTC.

This clonotype was detected ten times or more. The chain uses TRBV5-1 and TRBJ2-5, with 7 bases lining up with TRBD1. V gave up 3 bases and J gave up 5 bases; unmatched junction bases: 7. The V gene's germline CDR1 is SGHRS and CDR2 YFSETQ. The CDR3 length is 14 residues. CDR3 sequence reads: CASSSTGNEETQYF. DNA of the CDR3: TGCGCCAGCAGCTCGACAGGGAATGAGGAGACCCAGTACTTC.

This clonotype has a handful of counts. V is TRBV6-2 or TRBV6-3 and J is TRBJ2-1, with 8 nucleotides matching TRBD2. V was clipped by 2 bases and J by 0 bases; unmatched bases: 12. Germline assignment: CDR1 MNHEY and CDR2 SVGEGT. This CDR3 has 19 amino acids. CDR3 bases: TGTGCCAGCAGTTACGATCAGTCGGCGGGAGGCAGCTCCTACAATGAGCAGTTCTTC. Encoded protein: CASSYDQSAGGSSYNEQFF.

This clonotype was found once. This chain links TRBV12-3 or TRBV12-4 with TRBJ1-5; D is uncertain. The V gene lost 6 bases and the J gene lost 6 bases, with 15 bases spanning the gap. CDR3 length: 14 amino acids. CDR3 residues: CASRPDGVVQPQHF. CDR3 DNA sequence: TGTGCCAGCAGACCGGATGGCGTAGTTCAGCCCCAGCATTTT.

The sample holds many counts of this clonotype. The rearrangement uses TRBV4-2 and TRBJ1-3; D remains unclear. The CDR3 spans 16 residues. Trimming shortened V by 5 bases and J by 4 bases, and 18 bases separated the two germline ends. Germline lookup yields CDR1 LGHNA and CDR2 YNFKEQ. CDR3 region: CASSLSLVGPGNTIYF. In DNA, the CDR3 is TGTGCCAGCAGCTTATCCCTGGTAGGGCCAGGAAACACCATATATTTT.

Comment on this clonotype: This may be a read error, as it is one base from a much larger clone. The V gene is TRBV12-3 or TRBV12-4, the J gene TRBJ2-2; TRBD2 is a possible D gene (5 bases). The CDR3 totals 14 residues. The CDR3 region is CASSSGINTGEPFF. DNA of the CDR3: TGTGCCAGCAGTTCCGGGATTAACACCGGGGAGCCGTTTTTT.

This clonotype has at least ten counts. The chain is built from TRBV11-2 and TRBJ1-3; weak D call: TRBD1 (5 bases). The CDR3 runs to 15 residues. Between the trimmed V and J ends, which lost 0 bases and 2 bases, there was a span of 8 bases. Germline V gene sequence: CDR1 SGHAT, CDR2 FQNNGV. The CDR3 nucleotides are TGTGCCAGCAGCTTAGATCCAGGGACTGGAAACACCATATATTTT. Protein: CASSLDPGTGNTIYF.